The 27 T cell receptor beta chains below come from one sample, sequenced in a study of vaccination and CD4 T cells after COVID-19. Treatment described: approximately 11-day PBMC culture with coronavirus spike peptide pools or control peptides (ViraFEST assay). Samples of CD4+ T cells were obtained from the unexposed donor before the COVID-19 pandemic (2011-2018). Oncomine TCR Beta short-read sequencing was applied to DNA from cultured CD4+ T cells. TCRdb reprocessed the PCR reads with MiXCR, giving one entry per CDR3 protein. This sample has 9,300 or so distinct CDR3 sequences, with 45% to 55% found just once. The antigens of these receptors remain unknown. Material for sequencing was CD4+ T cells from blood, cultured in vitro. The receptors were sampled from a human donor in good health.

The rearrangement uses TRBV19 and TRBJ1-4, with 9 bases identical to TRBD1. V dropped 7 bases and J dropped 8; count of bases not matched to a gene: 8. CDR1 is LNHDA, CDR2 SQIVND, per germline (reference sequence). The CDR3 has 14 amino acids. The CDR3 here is CASNGQGFGEKLFF. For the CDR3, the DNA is TGTGCCAGTAACGGACAGGGGTTTGGGGAAAAACTGTTTTTT.

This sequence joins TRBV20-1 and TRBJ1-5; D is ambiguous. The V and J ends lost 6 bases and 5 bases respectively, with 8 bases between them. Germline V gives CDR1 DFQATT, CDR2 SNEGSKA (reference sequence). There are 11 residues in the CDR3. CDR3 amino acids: CSARRDQPQHF. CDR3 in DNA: TGCAGTGCCCGACGGGATCAGCCCCAGCATTTT.

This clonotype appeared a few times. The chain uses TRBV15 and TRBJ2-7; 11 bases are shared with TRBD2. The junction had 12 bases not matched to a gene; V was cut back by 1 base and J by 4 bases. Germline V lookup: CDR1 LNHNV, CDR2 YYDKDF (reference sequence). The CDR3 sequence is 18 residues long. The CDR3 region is CATSRGGIAGGSIYEQYF. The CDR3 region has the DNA TGTGCCACCAGCAGAGGGGGTATAGCGGGAGGGTCCATTTACGAGCAGTACTTC.

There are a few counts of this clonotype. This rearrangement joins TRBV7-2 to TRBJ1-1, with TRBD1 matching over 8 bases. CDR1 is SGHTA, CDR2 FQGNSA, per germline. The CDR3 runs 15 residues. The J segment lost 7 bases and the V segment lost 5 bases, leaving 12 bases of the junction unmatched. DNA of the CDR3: TGTGCCAGCAGCCCTATGGGACTAGACAGGGGTGAAGCTTTCTTT. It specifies CASSPMGLDRGEAFF.

CDR3 bases: TGTGCCAGCAGCTTAGCGCTTTACGAGCAGTACTTC. It is translated as CASSLALYEQYF. The rearrangement joins TRBV7-9 to TRBJ2-7; D is uncertain. V lost 0 bases and J 4 bases, leaving 4 bases between the germline ends. The CDR3 consists of 12 residues. Per germline, CDR1 SEHNR and CDR2 FQNEAQ (reference sequence).

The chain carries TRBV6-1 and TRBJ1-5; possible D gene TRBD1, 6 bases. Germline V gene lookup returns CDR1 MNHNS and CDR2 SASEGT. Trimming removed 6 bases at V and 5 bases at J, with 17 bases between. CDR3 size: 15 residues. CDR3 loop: CASSDLGHMDQPQHF. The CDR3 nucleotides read TGTGCCAGCAGCGACCTGGGACACATGGATCAGCCCCAGCATTTT.

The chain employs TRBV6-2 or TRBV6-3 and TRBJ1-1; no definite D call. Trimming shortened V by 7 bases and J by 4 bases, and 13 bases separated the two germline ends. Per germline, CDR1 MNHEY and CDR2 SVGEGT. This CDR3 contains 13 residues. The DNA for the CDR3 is TGTGCCAGCATTCACGGCCGCGGCACTGAAGCTTTCTTT. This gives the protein CASIHGRGTEAFF.

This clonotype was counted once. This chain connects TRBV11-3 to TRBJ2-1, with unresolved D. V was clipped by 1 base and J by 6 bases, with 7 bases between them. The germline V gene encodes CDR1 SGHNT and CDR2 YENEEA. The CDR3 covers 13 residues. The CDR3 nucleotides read TGTGCCAGCAGCTTAGCACTATTCAATGAGCAGTTCTTC. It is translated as CASSLALFNEQFF.

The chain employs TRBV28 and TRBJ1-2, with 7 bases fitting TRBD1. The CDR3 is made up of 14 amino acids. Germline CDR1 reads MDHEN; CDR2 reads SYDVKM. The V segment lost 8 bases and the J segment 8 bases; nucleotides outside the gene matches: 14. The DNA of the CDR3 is TGTGCCAGCTGGGGACAGACCCAACGACGGGGCTACACCTTC. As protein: CASWGQTQRRGYTF.

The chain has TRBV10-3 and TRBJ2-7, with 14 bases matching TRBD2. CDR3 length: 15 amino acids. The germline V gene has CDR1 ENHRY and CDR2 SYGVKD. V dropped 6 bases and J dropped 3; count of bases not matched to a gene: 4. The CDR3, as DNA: TGTGCCATCAGCCGAGGGACTAGCGGGAGCTACGAGCAGTACTTC. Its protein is CAISRGTSGSYEQYF.

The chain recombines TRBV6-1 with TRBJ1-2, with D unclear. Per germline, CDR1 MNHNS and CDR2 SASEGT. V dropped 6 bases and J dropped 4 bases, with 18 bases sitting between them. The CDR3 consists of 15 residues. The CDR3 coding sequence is TGTGCCAGCAGCCCGGCCCCCAATTTCGGCTATGGCTACACCTTC. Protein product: CASSPAPNFGYGYTF.

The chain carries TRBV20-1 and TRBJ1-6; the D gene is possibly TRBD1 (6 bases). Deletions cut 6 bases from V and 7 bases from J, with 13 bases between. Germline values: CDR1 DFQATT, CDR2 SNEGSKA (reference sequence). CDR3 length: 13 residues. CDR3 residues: CSARQGINSPLHF. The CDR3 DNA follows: TGCAGTGCCAGGCAGGGGATAAATTCACCCCTCCACTTT.

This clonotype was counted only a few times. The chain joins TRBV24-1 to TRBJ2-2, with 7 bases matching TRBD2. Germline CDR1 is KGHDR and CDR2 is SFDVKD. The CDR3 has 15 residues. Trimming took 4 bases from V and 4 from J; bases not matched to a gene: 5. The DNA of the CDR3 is TGTGCCACCAGTGACCCCCCGGGGGGCACCGGGGAGCTGTTTTTT. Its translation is CATSDPPGGTGELFF.

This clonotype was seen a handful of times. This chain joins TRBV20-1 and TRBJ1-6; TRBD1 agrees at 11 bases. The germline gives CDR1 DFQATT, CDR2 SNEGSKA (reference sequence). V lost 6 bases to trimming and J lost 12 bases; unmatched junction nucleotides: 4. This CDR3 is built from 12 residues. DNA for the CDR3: TGCAGTGCCGGGACAGGGGGTAGACCCCTCCACTTT. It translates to CSAGTGGRPLHF.

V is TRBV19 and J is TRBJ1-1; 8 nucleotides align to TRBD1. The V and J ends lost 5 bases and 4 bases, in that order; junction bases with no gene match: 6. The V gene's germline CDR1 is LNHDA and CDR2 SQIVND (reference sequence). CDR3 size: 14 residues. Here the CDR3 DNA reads TGTGCCAGTAGTCAGGGGGCGGGGGGCACTGAAGCTTTCTTT. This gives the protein CASSQGAGGTEAFF. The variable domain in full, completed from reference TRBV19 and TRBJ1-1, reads DGGITQSPKYLFRKEGQNVTLSCEQNLNHDAMYWYRQDPGQGLRLIYYSQIVNDFQKGDIAEGYSVSREKKESFPLTVTSAQKNPTAFYLCASSQGAGGTEAFFGQGTRLTVV.

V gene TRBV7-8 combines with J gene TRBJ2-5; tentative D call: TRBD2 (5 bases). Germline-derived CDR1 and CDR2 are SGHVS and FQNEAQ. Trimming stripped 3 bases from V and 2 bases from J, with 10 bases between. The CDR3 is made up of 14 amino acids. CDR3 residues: CASSFRRTQETQYF. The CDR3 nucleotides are TGTGCCAGCAGCTTTCGGCGGACTCAAGAGACCCAGTACTTC.

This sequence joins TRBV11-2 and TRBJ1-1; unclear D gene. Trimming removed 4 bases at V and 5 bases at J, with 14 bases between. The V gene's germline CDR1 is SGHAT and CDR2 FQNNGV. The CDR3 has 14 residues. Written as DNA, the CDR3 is TGTGCCAGCAGCTCTTTGACGGGGAGGACTGAAGCTTTCTTT. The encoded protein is CASSSLTGRTEAFF. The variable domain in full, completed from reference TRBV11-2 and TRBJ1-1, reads EAGVAQSPRYKIIEKRQSVAFWCNPISGHATLYWYQQILGQGPKLLIQFQNNGVVDDSQLPKDRFSAERLKGVDSTLKIQPAKLEDSAVYLCASSSLTGRTEAFFGQGTRLTVV.

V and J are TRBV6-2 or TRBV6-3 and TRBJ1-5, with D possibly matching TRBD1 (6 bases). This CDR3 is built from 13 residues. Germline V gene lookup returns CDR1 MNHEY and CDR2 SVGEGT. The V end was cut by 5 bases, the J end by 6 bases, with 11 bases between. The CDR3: CASSNRVGQPQHF. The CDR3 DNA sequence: TGTGCCAGCAGTAACAGGGTCGGTCAGCCCCAGCATTTT.

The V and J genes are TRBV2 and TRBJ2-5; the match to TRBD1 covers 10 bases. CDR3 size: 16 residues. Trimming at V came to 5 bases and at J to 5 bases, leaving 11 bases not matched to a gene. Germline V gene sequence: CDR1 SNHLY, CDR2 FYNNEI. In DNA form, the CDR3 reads TGTGCCAGCAGTTCATTACCGGGACAGGGGCAGGAGACCCAGTACTTC. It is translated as CASSSLPGQGQETQYF.

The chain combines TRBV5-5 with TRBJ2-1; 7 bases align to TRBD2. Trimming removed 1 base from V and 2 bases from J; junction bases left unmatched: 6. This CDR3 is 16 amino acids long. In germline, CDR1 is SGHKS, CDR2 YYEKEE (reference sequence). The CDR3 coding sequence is TGTGCCAGCAGCTTGATGTGGGAGGGCCCCTACAATGAGCAGTTCTTC. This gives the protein CASSLMWEGPYNEQFF.

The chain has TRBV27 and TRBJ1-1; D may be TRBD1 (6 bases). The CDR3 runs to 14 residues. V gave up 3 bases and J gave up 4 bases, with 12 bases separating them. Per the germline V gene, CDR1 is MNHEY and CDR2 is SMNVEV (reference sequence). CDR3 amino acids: CASSLGGAGTEAFF. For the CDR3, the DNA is TGTGCCAGCAGTTTGGGGGGGGCAGGCACTGAAGCTTTCTTT.

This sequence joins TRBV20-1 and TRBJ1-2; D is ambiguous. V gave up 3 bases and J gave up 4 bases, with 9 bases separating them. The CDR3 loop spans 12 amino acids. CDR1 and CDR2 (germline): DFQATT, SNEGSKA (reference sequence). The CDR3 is CSASPDFYGYTF. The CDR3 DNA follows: TGCAGTGCTAGTCCCGACTTCTATGGCTACACCTTC.

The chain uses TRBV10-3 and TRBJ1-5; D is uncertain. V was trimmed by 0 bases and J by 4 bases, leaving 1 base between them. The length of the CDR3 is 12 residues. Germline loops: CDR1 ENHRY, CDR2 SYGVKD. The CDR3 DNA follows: TGTGCCATCAGTGAGTCTAATCAGCCCCAGCATTTT. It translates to CAISESNQPQHF.

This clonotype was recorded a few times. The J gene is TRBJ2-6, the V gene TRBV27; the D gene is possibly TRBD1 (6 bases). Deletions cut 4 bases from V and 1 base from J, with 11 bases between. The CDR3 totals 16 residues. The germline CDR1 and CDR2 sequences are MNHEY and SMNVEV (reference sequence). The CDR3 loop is CASSSQGRSGANVLTF. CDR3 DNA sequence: TGTGCCAGCAGTTCACAGGGAAGGTCTGGGGCCAACGTCCTGACTTTC.

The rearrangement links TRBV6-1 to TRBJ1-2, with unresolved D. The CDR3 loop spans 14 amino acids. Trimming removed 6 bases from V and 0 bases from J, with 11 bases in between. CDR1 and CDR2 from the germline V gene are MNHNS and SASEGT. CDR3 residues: CASRLGGPNYGYTF. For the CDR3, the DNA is TGTGCCAGCAGATTAGGAGGCCCTAACTATGGCTACACCTTC.

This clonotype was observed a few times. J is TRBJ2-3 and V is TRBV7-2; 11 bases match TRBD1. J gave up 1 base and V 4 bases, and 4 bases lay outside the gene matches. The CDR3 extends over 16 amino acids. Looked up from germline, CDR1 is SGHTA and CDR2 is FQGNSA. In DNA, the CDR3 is TGTGCCAGCAGCTCCCGGACAGGGGGCGGCACAGATACGCAGTATTTT. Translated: CASSSRTGGGTDTQYF.

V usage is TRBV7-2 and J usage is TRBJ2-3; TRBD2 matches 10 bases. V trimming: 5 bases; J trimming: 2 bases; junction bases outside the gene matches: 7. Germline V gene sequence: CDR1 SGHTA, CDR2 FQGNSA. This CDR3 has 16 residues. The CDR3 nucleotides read TGTGCCAGCAGCGGCCGGACTAGCGGATACACAGATACGCAGTATTTT. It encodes CASSGRTSGYTDTQYF.